One sample yielded the 15 T cell receptor beta chains listed below, sequenced in a study of T cells in Graves' hyperthyroidism and ophthalmopathy. What was amplified from RNA transcripts were TCR beta CDR3 regions. The HTBI primer set served for first-round RT-PCR of the TCR CDR3. TCRdb re-called the multiplex PCR reads with MiXCR, one entry per CDR3 protein. The sample records roughly 380,000 distinct CDR3 sequences, about a sixth being singletons. Sample: blood. The origin of the receptors is a middle-aged woman with Graves' ophthalmopathy.

This clonotype was counted at least ten times. This chain joins TRBV7-3 and TRBJ1-1, with a weak D call TRBD1 (5 bases). CDR1 is SGHTA, CDR2 FQGTGA, per germline. CDR3 length: 13 residues. Trimming removed 5 bases from V and 0 bases from J, with 7 bases in between. The CDR3 nucleotides read TGTGCCAGCAGCCAGGGCATGAACACTGAAGCTTTCTTT. Residues: CASSQGMNTEAFF.

There are many counts of this clonotype. The CDR3 DNA follows: TGTGCCAGCAGCTTAGCGGCAAATACCAACTATGGCTACACCTTC. It is translated as CASSLAANTNYGYTF. The chain recombines TRBV7-2 with TRBJ1-2, with unresolved D. The length of the CDR3 is 15 residues. V lost 0 bases and J 2 bases, leaving 10 bases between the germline ends. The germline gives CDR1 SGHTA, CDR2 FQGNSA.

This clonotype came up many times. This chain connects TRBV6-5 to TRBJ1-1; D is uncertain. The CDR3 totals 16 residues. Deletions cut 2 bases from V and 5 bases from J, with 18 bases between. Germline V gives CDR1 MNHEY, CDR2 SVGAGI. As DNA, the CDR3 is TGTGCCAGCAGTTACGGAGCGGACCGCGGAATTACTGAAGCTTTCTTT. This codes for CASSYGADRGITEAFF.

This clonotype was recorded at least ten times. The rearrangement joins TRBV29-1 to TRBJ2-7; D may be TRBD2 (7 bases). From germline, CDR1 is SQVTM and CDR2 ANQGSEA. Trimming left V 4 bases short and J 2 bases short, with 24 bases between. The CDR3 is made up of 17 amino acids. The CDR3 DNA is TGCAGCGTTGCTGGACAGAGGGGGGGGCGCAGAACCTACGAGCAGTACTTC. It translates to CSVAGQRGGRRTYEQYF.

This clonotype showed up many times. This rearrangement joins TRBV28 to TRBJ1-5; D not resolved. Trimming removed 7 bases at V and 5 bases at J, with 12 bases between. Germline CDR1 reads MDHEN; CDR2 reads SYDVKM. CDR3 size: 13 residues. The CDR3 loop reads CASTGSVDQPQHF. The DNA of the CDR3 is TGTGCCAGCACGGGGTCCGTCGATCAGCCCCAGCATTTT.

This clonotype was observed at least ten times. The chain carries TRBV6-2 or TRBV6-3 and TRBJ2-3; 13 nucleotides align to TRBD2. CDR3 length: 16 residues. J was trimmed by 3 bases and V by 5 bases; bases with no gene match: 5. CDR1 is MNHEY, CDR2 SVGEGT, per germline. The CDR3 coding sequence is TGTGCCAGCAGTCAACTAGCGGGAGGGCCGACAGATACGCAGTATTTT. Translation: CASSQLAGGPTDTQYF.

This clonotype was picked up many times. This CDR3 reads CASSPVVRGEQYF. As DNA, the CDR3 is TGTGCCAGCAGCCCCGTAGTGAGGGGCGAGCAGTACTTC. This sequence joins TRBV11-2 and TRBJ2-7; TRBD1 or TRBD2 may be the D gene (5 bases each). The CDR3 totals 13 residues. V lost 5 bases, J lost 6 bases, and 14 bases lay in between. Germline lookup yields CDR1 SGHAT and CDR2 FQNNGV.

Ten or more counts support this clonotype. The gene calls are TRBV12-5 and TRBJ1-3; D gene ambiguous. The germline CDR1 and CDR2 sequences are LGHNT and FRNRAP. The CDR3 is 13 amino acids. The V end lost 5 bases, the J end lost 7 bases, and 12 bases lay between the germline ends. CDR3 nucleotide sequence: TGTGCTAGTGGTGGCGAGTTCGCGAACACCATATATTTT. Its translation: CASGGEFANTIYF.

This clonotype was observed at least ten times. This chain connects TRBV28 to TRBJ1-1, with D possibly matching TRBD1 (5 bases). The CDR3 has 14 amino acids. Trimming removed 5 bases at V and 2 bases at J, with 12 bases between. Germline V gives CDR1 MDHEN, CDR2 SYDVKM. CDR3 sequence reads: CASSRAGRNTEAFF. CDR3 DNA sequence: TGTGCCAGCAGTCGGGCGGGGCGCAACACTGAAGCTTTCTTT. Filled out from reference TRBV28 and TRBJ1-1, the complete variable domain reads DVKVTQSSRYLVKRTGEKVFLECVQDMDHENMFWYRQDPGLGLRLIYFSYDVKMKEKGDIPEGYSVSREKKERFSLILESASTNQTSMYLCASSRAGRNTEAFFGQGTRLTVV.

In regard to this clonotype: This may stem from a read error, because a much larger clone lies one nucleotide away. This chain uses TRBV27 with TRBJ1-2, with 8 bases identical to TRBD1. The germline gives CDR1 MNHEY, CDR2 SMNVEV (reference sequence). This CDR3 region has 15 residues. The CDR3 region has the DNA TGTGCCAGCAGTTTAACCGCAGGGGGCGTCTATGGCCACACCTTC. Its protein is CASSLTAGGVYGHTF.

This clonotype was recorded many times. The chain has TRBV4-1 and TRBJ2-7; D is unclear. The CDR3 consists of 14 residues. V was cut by 0 bases and J by 1 base, with 7 bases left in between. Germline CDR1 MGHRA, CDR2 YSYEKL. This CDR3 reads CASSQDSASYEQYF. The CDR3 nucleotides read TGCGCCAGCAGCCAAGATTCAGCTTCCTACGAGCAGTACTTC.

This chain connects TRBV7-2 to TRBJ2-6; D unclear. Trimming removed 11 bases from V and 0 bases from J, with 5 bases in between. The germline V gene has CDR1 SGHTA and CDR2 FQGNSA. The CDR3 is 12 amino acids. In DNA, the CDR3 is TGTGCCCCCGGCTCTGGGGCCAACGTCCTGACTTTC. Translating gives CAPGSGANVLTF.

This clonotype was seen many times. The CDR3 loop is CASSLYPSGRDGSYEQYF. DNA for the CDR3: TGTGCCAGCAGCTTATATCCTAGCGGGAGGGATGGTTCCTACGAGCAGTACTTC. The chain uses TRBV11-1 and TRBJ2-7; 12 bases agree with TRBD2. The V and J ends lost 2 bases and 1 base, in that order; junction bases with no gene match: 9. This CDR3 is 18 amino acids long. The germline gives CDR1 SGHAT, CDR2 FQDESV (reference sequence).

The chain uses TRBV18 and TRBJ1-1; D might be TRBD1 (6 bases). The ends were cut back, 3 bases at V and 1 base at J, with 12 bases in the middle. Germline loops: CDR1 KGHSH, CDR2 LQKENI. The CDR3 is 15 amino acids. The CDR3 here is CASSPRTDQNTEAFF. Written as DNA, the CDR3 is TGTGCCAGCTCACCCCGGACAGACCAGAACACTGAAGCTTTCTTT.

The chain has TRBV20-1 and TRBJ1-1; D is unclear. This CDR3 spans 13 amino acids. V was shortened by 5 bases and J by 4 bases, with 14 bases between the two germline ends. CDR1 is DFQATT and CDR2 is SNEGSKA in the germline V gene (reference sequence). The CDR3 loop is CSAGTGWSTEAFF. CDR3 sequence (DNA): TGCAGTGCTGGAACCGGGTGGAGCACTGAAGCTTTCTTT.